This TCR beta chain stems from a study of cytomegalovirus exposure and HLA in healthy donors. This CDR3 comprises 15 residues. V dropped 5 bases and J dropped 0; count of bases not matched to a gene: 4. Germline loops: CDR1 SEHNR, CDR2 FQNEAQ (reference sequence). Generated by immunoSEQ multiplex PCR, the TCRdb table keeps only in-frame clones and is missing some. The data show more than 90,000 clones, with roughly 88% seen just once and about 1.8% held by the top ten. The genes are TRBV7-9 and TRBJ1-3; TRBD1 matches at 7 bases. The clonotype comes from a man younger than 30 in good health and CMV-seronegative. The sequencing input was PBMCs. The CDR3, as DNA: TGTGCCAGCAGCCTTGGGACAGACTCTGGAAACACCATATATTTT. The encoded protein is CASSLGTDSGNTIYF.